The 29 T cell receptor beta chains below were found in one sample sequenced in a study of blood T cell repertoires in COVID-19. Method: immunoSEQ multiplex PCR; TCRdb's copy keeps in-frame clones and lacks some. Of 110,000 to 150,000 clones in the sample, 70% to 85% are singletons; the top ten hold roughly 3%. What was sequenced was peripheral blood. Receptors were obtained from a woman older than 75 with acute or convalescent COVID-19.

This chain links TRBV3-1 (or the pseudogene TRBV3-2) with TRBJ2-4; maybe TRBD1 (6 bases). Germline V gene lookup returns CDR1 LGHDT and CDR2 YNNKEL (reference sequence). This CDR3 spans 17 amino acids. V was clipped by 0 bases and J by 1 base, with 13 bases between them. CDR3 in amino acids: CASSQDPPTGAKNIQYF. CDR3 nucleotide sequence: TGTGCCAGCAGCCAAGATCCTCCAACAGGGGCCAAAAACATTCAGTACTTC.

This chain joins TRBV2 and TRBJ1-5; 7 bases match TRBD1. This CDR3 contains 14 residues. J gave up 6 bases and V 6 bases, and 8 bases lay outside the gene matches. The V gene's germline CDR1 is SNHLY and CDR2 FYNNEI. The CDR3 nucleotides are TGTGCCAGCAGGCCGACAGGGAAGGCTCAGCCCCAGCATTTT. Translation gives CASRPTGKAQPQHF.

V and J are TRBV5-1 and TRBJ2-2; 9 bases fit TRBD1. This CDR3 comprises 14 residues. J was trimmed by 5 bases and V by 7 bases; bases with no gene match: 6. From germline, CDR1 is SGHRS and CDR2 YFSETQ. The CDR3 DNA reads TGCGCCAGCTTGGGACAGGGAGGTACCGGGGAGCTGTTTTTT. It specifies CASLGQGGTGELFF.

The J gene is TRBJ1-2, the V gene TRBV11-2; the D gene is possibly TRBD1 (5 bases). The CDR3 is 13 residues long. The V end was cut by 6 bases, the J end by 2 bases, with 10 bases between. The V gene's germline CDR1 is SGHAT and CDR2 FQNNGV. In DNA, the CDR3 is TGTGCCAGCAGGCCCGACAGCAACTATGGCTACACCTTC. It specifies CASRPDSNYGYTF.

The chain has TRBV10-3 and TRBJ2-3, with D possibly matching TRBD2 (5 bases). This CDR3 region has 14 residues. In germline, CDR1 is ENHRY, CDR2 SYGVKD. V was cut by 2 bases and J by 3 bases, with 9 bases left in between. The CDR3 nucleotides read TGTGCCATCAGTGAGAGCGGTGGAACAGATACGCAGTATTTT. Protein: CAISESGGTDTQYF.

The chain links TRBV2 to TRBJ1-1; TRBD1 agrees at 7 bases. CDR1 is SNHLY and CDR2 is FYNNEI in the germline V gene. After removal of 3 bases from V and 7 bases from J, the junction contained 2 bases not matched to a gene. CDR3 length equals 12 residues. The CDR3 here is CASSDDRDEAFF. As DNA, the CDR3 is TGTGCCAGCAGTGACGACAGGGATGAAGCTTTCTTT.

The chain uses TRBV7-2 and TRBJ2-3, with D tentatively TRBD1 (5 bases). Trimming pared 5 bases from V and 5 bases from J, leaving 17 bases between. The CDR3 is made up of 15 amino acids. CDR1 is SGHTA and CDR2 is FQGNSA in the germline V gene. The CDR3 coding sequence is TGTGCCAGCAGCGGGGCTCAGGGTGGGAAAGATACGCAGTATTTT. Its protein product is CASSGAQGGKDTQYF.

DNA for the CDR3: TGTGCCAGCAGTATGAACAGGGGGCAGGGAGATACGCAGTATTTT. This codes for CASSMNRGQGDTQYF. The chain uses TRBV27 and TRBJ2-3; TRBD1 agrees at 9 bases. Germline CDR1 MNHEY, CDR2 SMNVEV (reference sequence). With V trimmed by 5 bases and J by 5 bases, 8 bases remained unmatched. The CDR3 totals 15 residues.

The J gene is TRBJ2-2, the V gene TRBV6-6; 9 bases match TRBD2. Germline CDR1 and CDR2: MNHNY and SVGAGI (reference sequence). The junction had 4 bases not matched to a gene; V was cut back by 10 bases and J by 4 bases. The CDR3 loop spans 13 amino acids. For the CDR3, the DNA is TGTGCCACGCTAGCGGGGCCCACCGGGGAGCTGTTTTTT. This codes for CATLAGPTGELFF.

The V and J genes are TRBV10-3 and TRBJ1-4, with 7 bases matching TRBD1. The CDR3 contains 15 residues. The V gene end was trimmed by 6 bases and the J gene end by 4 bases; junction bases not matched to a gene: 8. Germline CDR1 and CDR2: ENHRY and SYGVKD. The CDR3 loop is CAIRSRDSHNEKLFF. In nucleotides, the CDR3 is TGTGCCATCAGATCTCGGGACAGCCATAATGAAAAACTGTTTTTT.

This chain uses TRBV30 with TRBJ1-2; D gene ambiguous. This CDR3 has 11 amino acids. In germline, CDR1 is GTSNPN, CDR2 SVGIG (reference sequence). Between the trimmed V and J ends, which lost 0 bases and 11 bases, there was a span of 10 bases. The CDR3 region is CAWSVPHAYTF. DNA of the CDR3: TGTGCCTGGAGTGTACCCCATGCGTACACCTTC.

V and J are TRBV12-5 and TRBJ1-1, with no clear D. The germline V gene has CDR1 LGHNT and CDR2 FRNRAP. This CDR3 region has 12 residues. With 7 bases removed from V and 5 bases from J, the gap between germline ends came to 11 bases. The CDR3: CASAPLLTEAFF. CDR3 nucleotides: TGTGCTAGTGCCCCCCTTTTGACTGAAGCTTTCTTT.

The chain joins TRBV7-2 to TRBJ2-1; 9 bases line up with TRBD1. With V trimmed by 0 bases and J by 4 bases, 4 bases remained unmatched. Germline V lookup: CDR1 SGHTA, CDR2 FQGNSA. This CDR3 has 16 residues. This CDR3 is CASSLAGQGGYNEQFF. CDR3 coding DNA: TGTGCCAGCAGCTTAGCGGGACAGGGTGGATACAATGAGCAGTTCTTC.

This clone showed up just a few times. The chain's CDR3 is CASSNLNQPQHF. DNA of the CDR3: TGTGCCAGCAGCAATCTCAATCAGCCCCAGCATTTT. The V call is TRBV3-1 (or the pseudogene TRBV3-2), the J call TRBJ1-5; D unresolved. Germline lookup yields CDR1 LGHDT and CDR2 YNNKEL (reference sequence). The V and J ends lost 5 bases and 3 bases respectively, with 5 bases between them. The CDR3 length is 12 residues.

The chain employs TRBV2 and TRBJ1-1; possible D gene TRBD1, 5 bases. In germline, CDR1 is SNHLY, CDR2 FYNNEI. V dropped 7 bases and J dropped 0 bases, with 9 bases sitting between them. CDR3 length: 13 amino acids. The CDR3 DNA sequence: TGTGCCAGCAAGGGGTACGTGAACACTGAAGCTTTCTTT. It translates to CASKGYVNTEAFF.

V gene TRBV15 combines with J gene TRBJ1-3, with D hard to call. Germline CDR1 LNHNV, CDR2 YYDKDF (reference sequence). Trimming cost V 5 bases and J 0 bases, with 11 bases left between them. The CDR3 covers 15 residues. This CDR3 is CATSAGLTSGNTIYF. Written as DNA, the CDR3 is TGTGCCACCAGCGCCGGACTGACCTCTGGAAACACCATATATTTT. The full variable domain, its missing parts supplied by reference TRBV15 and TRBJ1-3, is DAMVIQNPRYQVTQFGKPVTLSCSQTLNHNVMYWYQQKSSQAPKLLFHYYDKDFNNEADTPDNFQSRRPNTSFCFLDIRSPGLGDTAMYLCATSAGLTSGNTIYFGEGSWLTVV.

The CDR3 sequence is CASSYSRTGGLYGYTF. The CDR3 nucleotides are TGTGCCAGCAGTTACTCCCGGACAGGGGGCCTCTATGGCTACACCTTC. This chain links TRBV6-5 with TRBJ1-2, with 11 bases matching TRBD1. CDR3 length equals 16 residues. The V and J ends lost 0 bases and 4 bases, in that order; junction bases with no gene match: 4. The germline V gene has CDR1 MNHEY and CDR2 SVGAGI.

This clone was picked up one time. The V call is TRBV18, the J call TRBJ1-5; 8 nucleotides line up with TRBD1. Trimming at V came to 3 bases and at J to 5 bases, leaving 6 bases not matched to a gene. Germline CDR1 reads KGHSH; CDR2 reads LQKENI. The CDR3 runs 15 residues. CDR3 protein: CASSPGTGNHQPQHF. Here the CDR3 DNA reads TGTGCCAGCTCACCCGGGACAGGAAATCATCAGCCCCAGCATTTT.

In nucleotides, the CDR3 is TGTGCCAGCAGCGTAGAGGTCAGGGCAAACACCGGGGAGCTGTTTTTT. Translation: CASSVEVRANTGELFF. This chain uses TRBV9 with TRBJ2-2; tentative D call: TRBD1 (5 bases). The CDR3 has 16 amino acids. Germline V gene lookup returns CDR1 SGDLS and CDR2 YYNGEE. V was clipped by 0 bases and J by 2 bases, with 11 bases between them.

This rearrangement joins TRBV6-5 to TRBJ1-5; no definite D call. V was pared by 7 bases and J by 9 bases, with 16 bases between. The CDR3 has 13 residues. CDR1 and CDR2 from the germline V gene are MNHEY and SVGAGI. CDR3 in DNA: TGTGCCAGCACCATCGAAACACGACTGCCCCAGCATTTT. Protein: CASTIETRLPQHF.

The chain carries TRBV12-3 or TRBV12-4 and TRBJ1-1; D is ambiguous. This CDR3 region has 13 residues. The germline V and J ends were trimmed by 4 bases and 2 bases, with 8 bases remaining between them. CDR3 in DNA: TGTGCCAGCAGTTACAGATTTAACACTGAAGCTTTCTTT. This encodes CASSYRFNTEAFF.

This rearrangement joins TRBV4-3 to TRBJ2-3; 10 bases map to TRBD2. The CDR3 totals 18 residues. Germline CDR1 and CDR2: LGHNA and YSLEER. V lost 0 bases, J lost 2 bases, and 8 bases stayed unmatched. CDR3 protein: CASSQDAASGGYTDTQYF. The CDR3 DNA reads TGCGCCAGCAGCCAAGACGCCGCTAGCGGGGGATACACAGATACGCAGTATTTT.

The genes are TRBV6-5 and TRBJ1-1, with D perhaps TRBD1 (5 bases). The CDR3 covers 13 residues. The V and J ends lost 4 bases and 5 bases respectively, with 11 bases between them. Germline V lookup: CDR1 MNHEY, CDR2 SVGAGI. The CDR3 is CASSFTGGTEAFF. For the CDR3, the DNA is TGTGCCAGCAGTTTTACCGGGGGTACTGAAGCTTTCTTT.

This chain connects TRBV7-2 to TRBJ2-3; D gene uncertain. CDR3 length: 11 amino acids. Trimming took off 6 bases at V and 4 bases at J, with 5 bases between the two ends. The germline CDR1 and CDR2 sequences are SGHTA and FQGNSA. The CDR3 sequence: CASRRADTQYF. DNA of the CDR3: TGTGCCAGCAGACGGGCAGATACGCAGTATTTT.

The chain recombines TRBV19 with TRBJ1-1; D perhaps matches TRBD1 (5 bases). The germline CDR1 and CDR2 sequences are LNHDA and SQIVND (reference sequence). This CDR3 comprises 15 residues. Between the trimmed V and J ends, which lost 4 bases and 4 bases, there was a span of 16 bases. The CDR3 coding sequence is TGTGCCAGTAGTAGCGTACAGCAGGGCATCACTGAAGCTTTCTTT. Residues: CASSSVQQGITEAFF.

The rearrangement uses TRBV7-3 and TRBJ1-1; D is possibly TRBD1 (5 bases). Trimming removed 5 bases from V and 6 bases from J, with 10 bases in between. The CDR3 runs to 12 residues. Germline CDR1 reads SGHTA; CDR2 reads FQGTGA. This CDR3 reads CASSRSGAEAFF. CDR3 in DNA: TGTGCCAGCAGCCGGTCGGGGGCTGAAGCTTTCTTT.

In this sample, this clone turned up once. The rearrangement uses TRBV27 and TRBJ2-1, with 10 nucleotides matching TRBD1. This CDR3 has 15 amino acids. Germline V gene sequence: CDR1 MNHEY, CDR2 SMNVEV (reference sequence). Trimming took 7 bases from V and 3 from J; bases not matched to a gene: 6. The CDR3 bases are TGTGCCAGCACTATAGGGACAGGGGTCTACAATGAGCAGTTCTTC. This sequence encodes CASTIGTGVYNEQFF.

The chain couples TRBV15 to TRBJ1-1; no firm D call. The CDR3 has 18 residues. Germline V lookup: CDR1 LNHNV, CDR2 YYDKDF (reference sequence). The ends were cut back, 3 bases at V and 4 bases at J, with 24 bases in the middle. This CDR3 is CATSREGQEGILGTEAFF. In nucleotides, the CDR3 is TGTGCCACCAGCAGGGAGGGTCAGGAGGGAATCTTGGGCACTGAAGCTTTCTTT.

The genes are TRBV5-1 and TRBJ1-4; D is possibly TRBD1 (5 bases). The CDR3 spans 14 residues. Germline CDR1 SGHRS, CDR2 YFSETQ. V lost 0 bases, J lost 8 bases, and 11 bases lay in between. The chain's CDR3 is CASSLEGAQEKLFF. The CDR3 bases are TGCGCCAGCAGCTTGGAAGGGGCCCAAGAAAAACTGTTTTTT.